A single sample gave rise to the 11 T cell receptor beta chains below, sequenced in a study of T cell repertoires in cytomegalovirus infection. One entry per CDR3 protein results from TCRdb running MiXCR on the reads. The sample lists a few hundred thousand distinct CDR3 sequences, more than 40% occurring once. The antigens these receptors bind are not known. Material: cultured PBMCs, obtained from culture after CMV antigen stimulation. The origin of the receptors is a human donor in good health (CMV status not recorded). Some clones in this sample may be carry-over from other donors' samples.

This clonotype was detected a few times. The gene calls are TRBV2 and TRBJ1-4; the D gene is possibly TRBD1 (5 bases). Germline loops: CDR1 SNHLY, CDR2 FYNNEI. The CDR3 is 12 residues long. V lost 8 bases and J lost 7, with 11 bases in between. The CDR3, as DNA: TGTGCCAGCCAGGGATCGGGTGAAAAACTGTTTTTT. This codes for CASQGSGEKLFF.

This chain uses TRBV7-6 with TRBJ2-3, with D hard to call. CDR3 size: 13 residues. V lost 5 bases and J 7 bases, leaving 13 bases between the germline ends. Germline CDR1 SGHVS, CDR2 FNYEAQ. CDR3 amino acids: CASSPWDRHTQYF. In DNA, the CDR3 is TGTGCCAGCAGCCCCTGGGATCGGCATACGCAGTATTTT.

This clonotype was seen more than once but under ten times. V gene TRBV11-2 combines with J gene TRBJ1-5, with D possibly matching TRBD1 (6 bases). The V and J ends lost 2 bases and 6 bases respectively, with 11 bases between them. CDR3 length: 14 amino acids. CDR1 and CDR2 (germline): SGHAT, FQNNGV. CDR3: CASSLQGNVQPQHF. DNA for the CDR3: TGTGCCAGCAGCTTACAGGGGAATGTTCAGCCCCAGCATTTT.

This chain connects TRBV20-1 to TRBJ2-7, with 10 bases matching TRBD2. The CDR3 runs to 16 residues. V lost 3 bases, J lost 0 bases, and 8 bases stayed unmatched. Germline CDR1 is DFQATT and CDR2 is SNEGSKA (reference sequence). The CDR3 spells CSASSASGSPSYEQYF. CDR3 DNA: TGCAGTGCTAGTTCGGCTAGCGGGAGCCCCTCCTACGAGCAGTACTTC.

This sequence joins TRBV3-1 and TRBJ2-3; TRBD2 matches 7 bases. The CDR3 sequence is 14 residues long. Trimming cost V 4 bases and J 3 bases; bases outside gene matches: 4. Germline values: CDR1 LGHDT, CDR2 YNNKEL (reference sequence). In nucleotides, the CDR3 is TGTGCCAGCAGCCCGGAAGCGGGAACAGATACGCAGTATTTT. Translating gives CASSPEAGTDTQYF.

V is TRBV12-3 or TRBV12-4 and J is TRBJ1-1; D unclear. The CDR3 is made up of 14 amino acids. Deletions cut 3 bases from V and 5 bases from J, with 13 bases between. CDR3 protein: CASSFGDPWTEAFF. The CDR3, as DNA: TGTGCCAGCAGTTTTGGGGATCCTTGGACTGAAGCTTTCTTT.

The chain recombines TRBV6-5 with TRBJ2-5, with 7 nucleotides matching TRBD2. CDR3 length: 15 residues. Trimming removed 6 bases from V and 1 base from J; junction bases left unmatched: 8. The V gene's germline CDR1 is MNHEY and CDR2 SVGAGI. This CDR3 is CASRPRGRVQETQYF. The CDR3 DNA follows: TGTGCCAGCAGACCCCGGGGGAGGGTCCAAGAGACCCAGTACTTC.

V gene TRBV7-6 combines with J gene TRBJ1-1, with 8 positions matching TRBD1. Germline-derived CDR1 and CDR2 are SGHVS and FNYEAQ. The V gene end was trimmed by 5 bases and the J gene end by 2 bases; junction bases not matched to a gene: 7. This CDR3 contains 15 residues. CDR3 DNA: TGTGCCAGCAGCCCCGGACAGGGAGGCAACACTGAAGCTTTCTTT. This sequence encodes CASSPGQGGNTEAFF.

The chain combines TRBV5-4 with TRBJ1-4; D may be TRBD1 (6 bases). CDR1 and CDR2 (germline): SGHNT, YYREEE (reference sequence). The V and J ends lost 2 bases and 8 bases respectively, with 16 bases between them. This CDR3 has 15 residues. DNA of the CDR3: TGTGCCAGCAGCTTCGGGGACACGCCGGGCGAAAAACTGTTTTTT. Its protein is CASSFGDTPGEKLFF.

The V and J genes are TRBV19 and TRBJ2-2, with D hard to call. V was cut by 7 bases and J by 6 bases, with 12 bases left in between. CDR3 length equals 13 residues. The germline CDR1 and CDR2 sequences are LNHDA and SQIVND (reference sequence). CDR3 sequence (DNA): TGTGCCAGTACCGGTATCGTGCCCGGGGAGCTGTTTTTT. This gives the protein CASTGIVPGELFF.

This clonotype was detected ten times or more. The chain employs TRBV12-3 or TRBV12-4 and TRBJ2-3, with unresolved D. The ends were cut back, 7 bases at V and 0 bases at J, with 8 bases in the middle. The CDR3 consists of 13 residues. The CDR3 spells CASTLASTDTQYF. CDR3 nucleotide sequence: TGTGCCAGCACCCTCGCTAGCACAGATACGCAGTATTTT.